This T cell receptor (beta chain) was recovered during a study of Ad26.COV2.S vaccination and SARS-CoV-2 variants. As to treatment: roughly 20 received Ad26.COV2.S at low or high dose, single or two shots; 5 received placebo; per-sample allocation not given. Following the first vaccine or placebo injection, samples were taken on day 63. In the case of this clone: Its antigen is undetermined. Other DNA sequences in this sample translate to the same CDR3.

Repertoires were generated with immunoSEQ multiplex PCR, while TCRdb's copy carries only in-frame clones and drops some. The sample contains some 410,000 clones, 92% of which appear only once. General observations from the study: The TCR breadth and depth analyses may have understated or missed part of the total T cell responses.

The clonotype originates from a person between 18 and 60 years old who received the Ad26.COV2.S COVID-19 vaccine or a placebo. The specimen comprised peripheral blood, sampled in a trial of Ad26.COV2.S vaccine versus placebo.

This CDR3 reads CASSLAGPSSYNEQFF. The CDR3 coding sequence is TGTGCCAGCAGCTTAGCGGGGCCGAGCTCCTACAATGAGCAGTTCTTC. The chain recombines TRBV7-2 with TRBJ2-1; perhaps TRBD1 as D (5 bases). The CDR3 loop spans 16 amino acids. V shed 0 bases and J shed 0 bases, with 9 bases lying between them. Looked up from germline, CDR1 is SGHTA and CDR2 is FQGNSA.